The text below deals with one T cell receptor beta chain. This record comes from a study of shared clonotypes between healthy human individuals. Deletions cut 4 bases from V and 3 bases from J, with 12 bases between. Per germline, CDR1 SNHLY and CDR2 FYNNEI. The length of the CDR3 is 15 residues. Sorted-subset replicate PCRs used about 0.2 ug of genomic DNA. This amount corresponded to approximately 30,000 T cell genomes. Only in-frame clones appear in the TCRdb table, and some are missing; sequencing was by immunoSEQ multiplex PCR. Of a few million clones listed, 85% to 95% are singletons. The sequence derives from a man younger than 35 in good health. Some clones in this sample may be carry-over from other donors' samples. The sample was naive CD4+ T cells from PBMCs. Indicated subset: CD45RA+ positively selected. This sequence joins TRBV2 and TRBJ2-2; tentative D call: TRBD2 (6 bases). CDR3 nucleotides: TGTGCCAGCAGTGTAGCGGAGCCGTACACCGGGGAGCTGTTTTTT. This gives the protein CASSVAEPYTGELFF.